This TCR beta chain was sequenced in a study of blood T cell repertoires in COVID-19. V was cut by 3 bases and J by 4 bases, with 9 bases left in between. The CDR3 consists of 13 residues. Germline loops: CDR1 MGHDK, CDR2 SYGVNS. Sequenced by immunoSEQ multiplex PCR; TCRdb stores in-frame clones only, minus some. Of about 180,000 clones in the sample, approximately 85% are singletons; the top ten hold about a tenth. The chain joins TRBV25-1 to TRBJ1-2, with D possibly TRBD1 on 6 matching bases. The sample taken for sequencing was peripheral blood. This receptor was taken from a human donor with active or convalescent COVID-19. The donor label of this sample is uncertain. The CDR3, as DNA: TGTGCCAGCAGTGACCCAGGGGTCTATGGCTACACCTTC. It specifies CASSDPGVYGYTF.